These 26 T cell receptor beta chains were all obtained from the same sample, sequenced in a study of cytomegalovirus exposure and HLA in healthy donors (dated by TCRdb to about 2017). Libraries were built with the immunoSEQ multiplex PCR assay. TCRdb mirrors the immuneACCESS table, restricted to in-frame sequences. Some clones are absent from its copies; in checked studies, under half trace to an unresolved V gene, and the reason for the others is unknown. Counted in this sample were over 200,000 clones; around 90% of them appeared once. 2.9% of the sample is taken by the ten largest. The sequencing sample was made of PBMCs. The source of these receptors is a woman between 18 and 30 years old in good health and CMV-seronegative.

The chain couples TRBV29-1 to TRBJ1-1; TRBD1 might be the D (6 bases). This CDR3 spans 13 amino acids. V dropped 5 bases and J dropped 4 bases, with 14 bases sitting between them. CDR1 and CDR2 (germline): SQVTM, ANQGSEA. The CDR3 DNA sequence: TGCAGCGTTTCCCCCACAGGGTCCACTGAAGCTTTCTTT. This gives the protein CSVSPTGSTEAFF. The whole variable domain, filled in from reference TRBV29-1 and TRBJ1-1, reads SAVISQKPSRDICQRGTSLTIQCQVDSQVTMMFWYRQQPGQSLTLIATANQGSEATYESGFVIDKFPISRPNLTFSTLTVSNMSPEDSSIYLCSVSPTGSTEAFFGQGTRLTVV.

The rearrangement uses TRBV7-2 and TRBJ2-5; D might be TRBD2 (5 bases). Trimming shortened V by 7 bases and J by 2 bases, and 17 bases separated the two germline ends. This CDR3 spans 15 amino acids. Germline loops: CDR1 SGHTA, CDR2 FQGNSA. CDR3: CASTNSLGLQETQYF. DNA for the CDR3: TGTGCCAGCACCAATTCTCTAGGACTTCAAGAGACCCAGTACTTC.

The chain employs TRBV29-1 and TRBJ2-7, with 10 bases matching TRBD2. The CDR3 length is 15 residues. CDR1 and CDR2 from the germline V gene are SQVTM and ANQGSEA. The V segment lost 2 bases and the J segment 3 bases; nucleotides outside the gene matches: 7. CDR3: CSVESLAGDVYEQYF. CDR3 DNA: TGCAGCGTTGAATCCCTAGCGGGAGATGTCTACGAGCAGTACTTC.

The J gene is TRBJ2-3, the V gene TRBV7-9; 7 bases map to TRBD2. The V and J ends lost 5 bases and 1 base, in that order; junction bases with no gene match: 9. CDR3 length equals 16 residues. CDR1 and CDR2 from the germline V gene are SEHNR and FQNEAQ (reference sequence). CDR3 bases: TGTGCCAGCAGCACCTATTGGGGGGGTCGCACAGATACGCAGTATTTT. Translating gives CASSTYWGGRTDTQYF.

The chain recombines TRBV6-1 with TRBJ2-1; 13 bases map to TRBD2. This CDR3 comprises 16 residues. Germline CDR1 reads MNHNS; CDR2 reads SASEGT. J was trimmed by 7 bases and V by 3 bases; bases with no gene match: 6. DNA of the CDR3: TGTGCCAGCAGTGACCCTGGACTAGCGGGAGTAAATGAGCAGTTCTTC. Its protein is CASSDPGLAGVNEQFF.

The CDR3: CAWSPAPGTGDGYTF. CDR3 DNA: TGTGCCTGGAGCCCCGCCCCCGGGACAGGGGACGGCTACACCTTC. V is TRBV30 and J is TRBJ1-2, with TRBD1 matching over 10 bases. The CDR3 is made up of 15 amino acids. With V trimmed by 3 bases and J by 8 bases, 12 bases remained unmatched. Per germline, CDR1 GTSNPN and CDR2 SVGIG (reference sequence).

J is TRBJ2-7 and V is TRBV2; TRBD2 agrees at 10 bases. The CDR3 runs to 16 residues. Per the germline V gene, CDR1 is SNHLY and CDR2 is FYNNEI. Trimming removed 10 bases from V and 7 bases from J; junction bases left unmatched: 19. The DNA for the CDR3 is TGTGCCACCGGACTAGCGGTAAACCGCGTAGGGCCGGAGCAGTACTTC. As protein: CATGLAVNRVGPEQYF.

The CDR3 DNA follows: TGTGCCAGCTCACCCCTCGTCCAGAGAGCGGGGACCTTCACCGGGGAGCTGTTTTTT. Translation: CASSPLVQRAGTFTGELFF. The chain combines TRBV18 with TRBJ2-2; the match to TRBD2 covers 7 bases. Per the germline V gene, CDR1 is KGHSH and CDR2 is LQKENI. The trim removed 3 bases at V and 4 bases at J, leaving 17 bases unmatched. The CDR3 sequence is 19 residues long. Full variable domain (remainder filled in from reference TRBV18 and TRBJ2-2): NAGVMQNPRHLVRRRGQEARLRCSPMKGHSHVYWYRQLPEEGLKFMVYLQKENIIDESGMPKERFSAEFPKEGPSILRIQQVVRGDSAAYFCASSPLVQRAGTFTGELFFGEGSRLTVL.

This clone was observed once. The rearrangement joins TRBV4-1 to TRBJ1-2; D remains unclear. Germline V gene data show CDR1 as MGHRA and CDR2 as YSYEKL. This CDR3 contains 15 residues. Deletions cut 0 bases from V and 0 bases from J, with 8 bases between. CDR3 amino acids: CASSQDPLANYGYTF. DNA of the CDR3: TGCGCCAGCAGCCAAGATCCGTTAGCTAACTATGGCTACACCTTC.

The chain carries TRBV19 and TRBJ2-3; 10 bases agree with TRBD2. Germline-derived CDR1 and CDR2 are LNHDA and SQIVND (reference sequence). The CDR3 totals 15 residues. V was clipped by 3 bases and J by 7 bases; unmatched bases: 7. CDR3 amino acids: CASSIWLAGENTQYF. Written as DNA, the CDR3 is TGTGCCAGTAGTATTTGGCTAGCGGGAGAAAATACGCAGTATTTT.

This chain links TRBV19 with TRBJ2-2; 8 bases are a match to TRBD1. Germline V lookup: CDR1 LNHDA, CDR2 SQIVND (reference sequence). V lost 5 bases to trimming and J lost 6 bases; unmatched junction nucleotides: 11. The CDR3 is 16 residues long. The CDR3 coding sequence is TGTGCCAGTAGTCTCCAGGGACAGGATTTGGCCGGGGAGCTGTTTTTT. The encoded protein is CASSLQGQDLAGELFF. Variable domain in full (rest from reference TRBV19 and TRBJ2-2): DGGITQSPKYLFRKEGQNVTLSCEQNLNHDAMYWYRQDPGQGLRLIYYSQIVNDFQKGDIAEGYSVSREKKESFPLTVTSAQKNPTAFYLCASSLQGQDLAGELFFGEGSRLTVL.

This sequence joins TRBV4-1 and TRBJ1-1, with TRBD1 as a possible D gene (6 bases). The CDR3 consists of 11 residues. Germline V gene data show CDR1 as MGHRA and CDR2 as YSYEKL. V was pared by 5 bases and J by 8 bases, with 9 bases between. CDR3 coding DNA: TGCGCCAGCAGCAGGGGGGGGGAAGCTTTCTTT. Translating gives CASSRGGEAFF.

V gene TRBV18 combines with J gene TRBJ2-5, with unresolved D. Per germline, CDR1 KGHSH and CDR2 LQKENI. Trimming pared 0 bases from V and 3 bases from J, leaving 5 bases between. This CDR3 region has 13 residues. The chain's CDR3 is CASSPPAEETQYF. The CDR3, as DNA: TGTGCCAGCTCACCACCGGCTGAAGAGACCCAGTACTTC. The full variable domain, its missing parts supplied by reference TRBV18 and TRBJ2-5, is NAGVMQNPRHLVRRRGQEARLRCSPMKGHSHVYWYRQLPEEGLKFMVYLQKENIIDESGMPKERFSAEFPKEGPSILRIQQVVRGDSAAYFCASSPPAEETQYFGPGTRLLVL.

This chain links TRBV4-1 with TRBJ2-5; D is perhaps TRBD1 (6 bases). Germline V CDR1 and CDR2: MGHRA, YSYEKL. V was trimmed by 2 bases and J by 2 bases, leaving 12 bases between them. CDR3 length: 15 amino acids. The CDR3 region is CASSQYPQGQETQYF. The CDR3 DNA is TGCGCCAGCAGCCAATATCCTCAGGGGCAAGAGACCCAGTACTTC.

This clone was seen a single time. The chain joins TRBV28 to TRBJ2-7, with D tentatively TRBD2 (6 bases). Germline V gene lookup returns CDR1 MDHEN and CDR2 SYDVKM. Trimming stripped 8 bases from V and 4 bases from J, with 24 bases between. The length of the CDR3 is 16 residues. CDR3 residues: CASVLGDRLEAYEQYF. The CDR3 DNA reads TGTGCCAGCGTCCTAGGGGATAGACTAGAGGCGTACGAGCAGTACTTC.

This chain joins TRBV7-6 and TRBJ2-5; 10 positions agree with TRBD2. V gave up 5 bases and J gave up 0 bases; unmatched junction bases: 3. Germline V gene sequence: CDR1 SGHVS, CDR2 FNYEAQ. The CDR3 extends over 15 amino acids. The CDR3 is CASSPGLADQETQYF. Here the CDR3 DNA reads TGTGCCAGCAGCCCCGGACTAGCGGACCAAGAGACCCAGTACTTC.

This sequence joins TRBV4-1 and TRBJ1-4; no definite D call. This CDR3 has 19 amino acids. With 4 bases removed from V and 0 bases from J, the gap between germline ends came to 21 bases. CDR1 and CDR2 from the germline V gene are MGHRA and YSYEKL. The CDR3 DNA follows: TGCGCCAGCAGCCGCGGTCCCGGGGAACCTATATCAACTAATGAAAAACTGTTTTTT. This gives the protein CASSRGPGEPISTNEKLFF.

V is TRBV27 and J is TRBJ1-1; D gene ambiguous. The ends were cut back, 2 bases at V and 1 base at J, with 5 bases in the middle. The CDR3 has 13 residues. Germline V gene sequence: CDR1 MNHEY, CDR2 SMNVEV (reference sequence). The CDR3 region is CASSLTANTEAFF. CDR3 DNA: TGTGCCAGCAGTTTAACAGCGAACACTGAAGCTTTCTTT.

The chain has TRBV7-9 and TRBJ2-7, with D uncertain. V was pared by 0 bases and J by 6 bases, with 6 bases between. CDR3 length: 12 amino acids. Germline CDR1 and CDR2: SEHNR and FQNEAQ (reference sequence). The CDR3: CASSLALSEQYF. DNA of the CDR3: TGTGCCAGCAGCTTAGCGCTAAGCGAGCAGTACTTC.

The genes are TRBV2 and TRBJ2-3; 13 nucleotides agree with TRBD2. With V trimmed by 8 bases and J by 6 bases, 8 bases remained unmatched. CDR1 and CDR2 from the germline V gene are SNHLY and FYNNEI. The CDR3 has 15 residues. The CDR3 DNA is TGTGCCAGCGTACCCGGGACTAGCGGGACCGATACGCAGTATTTT. Amino acids: CASVPGTSGTDTQYF.

The chain is built from TRBV28 and TRBJ1-5, with D possibly TRBD1 on 5 matching bases. Germline CDR1 reads MDHEN; CDR2 reads SYDVKM. V was shortened by 3 bases and J by 5 bases, with 17 bases between the two germline ends. This CDR3 contains 16 residues. In DNA form, the CDR3 reads TGTGCCAGCAGTTTCACAGACAGCCTCGGATATCAGCCCCAGCATTTT. As protein: CASSFTDSLGYQPQHF.

This clone was observed many times. The same CDR3 arises from other DNA sequences in this sample as well. The CDR3 loop reads CASSEAGGSYNEQFF. CDR3 nucleotide sequence: TGTGCCAGCAGTGAAGCGGGAGGCTCCTACAATGAGCAGTTCTTC. The chain links TRBV6-1 to TRBJ2-1; D perhaps matches TRBD2 (6 bases). The V end was cut by 0 bases, the J end by 0 bases, with 6 bases between. CDR3 length equals 15 residues. CDR1 is MNHNS and CDR2 is SASEGT in the germline V gene.

The chain combines TRBV7-6 with TRBJ2-1; 7 bases match TRBD1. CDR1 and CDR2 (germline): SGHVS, FNYEAQ. The CDR3 has 12 amino acids. J lost 9 bases, V lost 5 bases, and 4 bases had no gene match. The CDR3 sequence: CASSETGLEQFF. The DNA of the CDR3 is TGTGCCAGCAGCGAGACAGGGCTTGAGCAGTTCTTC. The full variable domain, in which reference TRBV7-6 and TRBJ2-1 provide the parts outside the CDR3, is GAGVSQSPRYKVTKRGQDVALRCDPISGHVSLYWYRQALGQGPEFLTYFNYEAQQDKSGLPNDRFSAERPEGSISTLTIQRTEQRDSAMYRCASSETGLEQFFGPGTRLTVL.

Here the CDR3 DNA reads TGCGCCAGCAGTGAATCCGGACTAGGGGTCACCGGGGAGCTGTTTTTT. Its translation is CASSESGLGVTGELFF. The genes are TRBV10-1 and TRBJ2-2; the match to TRBD2 covers 7 bases. V lost 3 bases to trimming and J lost 4 bases; unmatched junction nucleotides: 8. The CDR3 spans 16 residues. CDR1 is WNHNN, CDR2 SYGVQD, per germline (reference sequence).

J is TRBJ1-5 and V is TRBV6-6, with 9 nucleotides matching TRBD1. The CDR3 contains 15 residues. The germline gives CDR1 MNHNY, CDR2 SVGAGI (reference sequence). V lost 4 bases to trimming and J lost 3 bases; unmatched junction nucleotides: 4. CDR3: CASSSDRGPNQPQHF. CDR3 DNA sequence: TGTGCCAGCAGTTCGGACAGGGGACCCAATCAGCCCCAGCATTTT.

The V and J genes are TRBV27 and TRBJ2-7; 8 bases agree with TRBD2. This CDR3 contains 15 residues. Germline lookup yields CDR1 MNHEY and CDR2 SMNVEV (reference sequence). V trimming: 3 bases; J trimming: 3 bases; junction bases outside the gene matches: 7. The CDR3 DNA follows: TGTGCCAGCAGTTTTGCGAGGCTAGCGGGCTACGAGCAGTACTTC. This gives the protein CASSFARLAGYEQYF.